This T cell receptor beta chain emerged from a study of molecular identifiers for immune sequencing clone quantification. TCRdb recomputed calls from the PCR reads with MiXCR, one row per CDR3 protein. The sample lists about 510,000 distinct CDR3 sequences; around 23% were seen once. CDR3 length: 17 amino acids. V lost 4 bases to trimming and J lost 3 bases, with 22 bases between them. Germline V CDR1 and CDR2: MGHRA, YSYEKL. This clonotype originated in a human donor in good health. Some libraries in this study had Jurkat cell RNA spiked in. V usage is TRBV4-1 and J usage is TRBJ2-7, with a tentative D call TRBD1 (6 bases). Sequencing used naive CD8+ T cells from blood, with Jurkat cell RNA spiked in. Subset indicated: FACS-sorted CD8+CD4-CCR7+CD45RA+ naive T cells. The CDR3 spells CASSPDGPTGSFYEQYF. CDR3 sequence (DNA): TGCGCCAGCAGCCCCGATGGACCGACAGGAAGTTTCTACGAGCAGTACTTC.